The T cell receptor (beta chain) described here comes from a study of blood T cell repertoires in COVID-19. The Seattle site enrolled patients during active infection and followed them longitudinally. CDR3 size: 13 residues. Trimming removed 4 bases from V and 0 bases from J, with 7 bases in between. Germline V lookup: CDR1 SQVTM, CDR2 ANQGSEA. Sequenced by immunoSEQ multiplex PCR; TCRdb stores in-frame clones only, minus some. This table has 350,000 to 450,000 clones, around nine tenths appearing once. The chain is built from TRBV29-1 and TRBJ1-3; D is uncertain. Sequencing was carried out using peripheral blood. This TCR came from a woman aged 60-75 years with COVID-19, enrolled during active disease. The CDR3 reads CSVAPDSGNTIYF. The CDR3 nucleotides read TGCAGCGTTGCGCCAGACTCTGGAAACACCATATATTTT.